This TCR beta chain was found in a study of blood T cell repertoires in COVID-19. Study in general: The origin of the acute and convalescent COVID-19 samples was the United States, Italy and Spain. T cells, B-cell-depleted T cells, or PBMCs supplied cDNA or gDNA.

Trimming cost V 3 bases and J 7 bases, with 12 bases left between them. CDR1 is LGHDT and CDR2 is YNNKEL in the germline V gene (reference sequence). The CDR3 loop spans 13 amino acids. Authors' methods: Using reference gene primer amplification, nucleated cell counts were estimated. TCRdb keeps only in-frame clones here, not all; method: immunoSEQ multiplex PCR. D and trimming come from the DNA, and the V and J calls and clone size come from that table. Among 140,000 to 150,000 clones listed, 65% to 85% were seen once. This clone has just one count. This TCR derives from a woman between 45 and 65 years old with acute or convalescent COVID-19. The chain combines TRBV3-1 (or the pseudogene TRBV3-2) with TRBJ1-2, with D tentatively TRBD1 (5 bases). Specimen: peripheral blood. The CDR3, as DNA: TGTGCCAGCAGCCATCAGGGTGTCTCTGGCTACACCTTC. Translation gives CASSHQGVSGYTF.